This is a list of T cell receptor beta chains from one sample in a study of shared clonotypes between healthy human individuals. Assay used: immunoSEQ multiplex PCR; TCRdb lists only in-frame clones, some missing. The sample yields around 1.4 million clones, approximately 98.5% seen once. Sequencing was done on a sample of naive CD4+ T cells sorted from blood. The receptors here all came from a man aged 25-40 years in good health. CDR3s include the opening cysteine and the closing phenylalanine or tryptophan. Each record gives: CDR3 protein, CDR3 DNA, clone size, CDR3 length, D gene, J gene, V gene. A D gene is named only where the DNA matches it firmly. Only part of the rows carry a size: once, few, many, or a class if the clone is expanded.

CDR3aa: CASSLAPSPTDTQYF; CDR3nt: TGCGCCAGCAGCTTGGCACCGTCCCCCACAGATACGCAGTATTTT; abundance: once; len: 15; d_gene: .; j_gene: TRBJ2-3; v_gene: TRBV5-1
CDR3aa: CAISEEERDYNEQFF; CDR3nt: TGTGCCATCAGTGAAGAGGAGCGGGACTACAATGAGCAGTTCTTC; abundance: .; len: 15; d_gene: TRBD2; j_gene: TRBJ2-1; v_gene: TRBV10-3
CDR3aa: CASSSGRAGEQYF; CDR3nt: TGCGCCAGCAGCTCCGGGAGGGCGGGTGAGCAGTACTTC; abundance: .; len: 13; d_gene: TRBD2; j_gene: TRBJ2-7; v_gene: TRBV5-1
CDR3aa: CASSAGGFEQYF; CDR3nt: TGTGCCAGCAGCGCAGGCGGCTTCGAGCAGTACTTC; abundance: .; len: 12; d_gene: .; j_gene: TRBJ2-7; v_gene: TRBV9
CDR3aa: CASSLNSWGPSYNEQFF; CDR3nt: TGTGCCAGCAGTTTAAATTCGTGGGGACCTTCCTACAATGAGCAGTTCTTC; abundance: .; len: 17; d_gene: .; j_gene: TRBJ2-1; v_gene: TRBV27
CDR3aa: CASSAAGTGSYEQYF; CDR3nt: TGTGCCAGCAGCGCGGCCGGGACAGGGTCCTACGAGCAGTACTTC; abundance: .; len: 15; d_gene: TRBD1; j_gene: TRBJ2-7; v_gene: TRBV11-2
CDR3aa: CASSFRGHLLQETQYF; CDR3nt: TGCGCCAGCAGCTTTCGCGGCCACTTACTCCAAGAGACCCAGTACTTC; abundance: .; len: 16; d_gene: .; j_gene: TRBJ2-5; v_gene: TRBV5-1
CDR3aa: CAISDRFRQGNTGELFF; CDR3nt: TGTGCCATCAGCGACCGATTTAGACAGGGGAACACCGGGGAGCTGTTTTTT; abundance: .; len: 17; d_gene: TRBD1; j_gene: TRBJ2-2; v_gene: TRBV10-3
CDR3aa: CASSRPFSPNTEAFF; CDR3nt: TGTGCCAGCAGTCGACCGTTTAGCCCGAACACTGAAGCTTTCTTT; abundance: .; len: 15; d_gene: .; j_gene: TRBJ1-1; v_gene: TRBV7-9
CDR3aa: CASSYQGRNEQFF; CDR3nt: TGTGCCAGCAGCTACCAGGGGAGGAATGAGCAGTTCTTC; abundance: .; len: 13; d_gene: .; j_gene: TRBJ2-1; v_gene: TRBV2
CDR3aa: CSVGHRPGANVLTF; CDR3nt: TGCAGCGTTGGACATCGGCCTGGGGCCAACGTCCTGACTTTC; abundance: .; len: 14; d_gene: .; j_gene: TRBJ2-6; v_gene: TRBV29-1
CDR3aa: CAWATGYEQYF; CDR3nt: TGTGCCTGGGCGACAGGTTACGAGCAGTACTTC; abundance: once; len: 11; d_gene: .; j_gene: TRBJ2-7; v_gene: TRBV30
CDR3aa: CASHRGLSSGANVLTF; CDR3nt: TGTGCCAGCCACAGGGGTCTTTCCTCTGGGGCCAACGTCCTGACTTTC; abundance: .; len: 16; d_gene: TRBD1; j_gene: TRBJ2-6; v_gene: TRBV9
CDR3aa: CASRNAGGELFF; CDR3nt: TGCGCCAGCAGGAACGCCGGCGGGGAGCTGTTTTTT; abundance: .; len: 12; d_gene: .; j_gene: TRBJ2-2; v_gene: TRBV10-1
CDR3aa: CASSSNIGLLYNEQFF; CDR3nt: TGTGCCAGCAGTTCTAATATAGGACTTCTTTACAATGAGCAGTTCTTC; abundance: .; len: 16; d_gene: .; j_gene: TRBJ2-1; v_gene: TRBV27
CDR3aa: CASSSLAGGPWDTQYF; CDR3nt: TGTGCCAGCTCATCTCTAGCGGGAGGGCCATGGGATACGCAGTATTTT; abundance: .; len: 16; d_gene: TRBD2; j_gene: TRBJ2-3; v_gene: TRBV18
CDR3aa: CASSSTGEGYTF; CDR3nt: TGCGCCAGCAGTTCAACAGGGGAGGGCTACACCTTC; abundance: .; len: 12; d_gene: TRBD1; j_gene: TRBJ1-2; v_gene: TRBV5-1
CDR3aa: CASSQTLGQHYSGANVLTF; CDR3nt: TGCGCCAGCAGCCAGACACTTGGACAGCACTACTCTGGGGCCAACGTCCTGACTTTC; abundance: .; len: 19; d_gene: .; j_gene: TRBJ2-6; v_gene: TRBV4-3
CDR3aa: CASSRPGQSGNEQFF; CDR3nt: TGTGCCAGCAGTAGACCGGGACAGTCCGGCAATGAGCAGTTCTTC; abundance: .; len: 15; d_gene: TRBD1; j_gene: TRBJ2-1; v_gene: TRBV25-1
CDR3aa: CASSQNTDRAKYF; CDR3nt: TGTGCCAGCAGCCAGAATACGGACAGGGCTAAGTACTTC; abundance: .; len: 13; d_gene: TRBD1; j_gene: TRBJ2-7; v_gene: TRBV11-2
CDR3aa: CASSLIERNTEAFF; CDR3nt: TGTGCCAGCAGCCTGATAGAGCGAAACACTGAAGCTTTCTTT; abundance: .; len: 14; d_gene: .; j_gene: TRBJ1-1; v_gene: TRBV5-6
CDR3aa: CASRRLAGGLETQYF; CDR3nt: TGTGCCAGCAGGCGACTAGCGGGAGGGCTGGAGACCCAGTACTTC; abundance: .; len: 15; d_gene: TRBD2; j_gene: TRBJ2-5; v_gene: TRBV27
CDR3aa: CASRSYSGSTYGYTF; CDR3nt: TGTGCCAGCAGGTCATACTCCGGGAGTACTTATGGCTACACCTTC; abundance: .; len: 15; d_gene: .; j_gene: TRBJ1-2; v_gene: TRBV6-5
CDR3aa: CASRPDSAFGYEQYF; CDR3nt: TGTGCCAGCAGGCCGGACAGCGCGTTCGGATACGAGCAGTACTTC; abundance: .; len: 15; d_gene: .; j_gene: TRBJ2-7; v_gene: TRBV5-4
CDR3aa: CASSTWTGSHF; CDR3nt: TGTGCCAGTAGTACCTGGACAGGGAGCCACTTC; abundance: .; len: 11; d_gene: TRBD1; j_gene: TRBJ1-2; v_gene: TRBV19
CDR3aa: CASSQTPVSYYGYTF; CDR3nt: TGTGCCAGCAGTCAAACCCCCGTCAGCTACTATGGCTACACCTTC; abundance: .; len: 15; d_gene: .; j_gene: TRBJ1-2; v_gene: TRBV6-5
CDR3aa: CASSSNEQFF; CDR3nt: TGTGCCAGCAGTTCAAATGAGCAGTTCTTC; abundance: few; len: 10; d_gene: .; j_gene: TRBJ2-1; v_gene: TRBV28
CDR3aa: CSVVGLLKETQYF; CDR3nt: TGCAGCGTTGTGGGACTACTTAAAGAGACCCAGTACTTC; abundance: .; len: 13; d_gene: TRBD2; j_gene: TRBJ2-5; v_gene: TRBV29-1
CDR3aa: CASSLVGTGSKNEQFF; CDR3nt: TGTGCCAGCAGCTTAGTTGGGACAGGGTCTAAAAATGAGCAGTTCTTC; abundance: .; len: 16; d_gene: TRBD1; j_gene: TRBJ2-1; v_gene: TRBV7-9
CDR3aa: CATSRDLGSNNEQFF; CDR3nt: TGTGCCACCAGCAGAGATCTCGGGAGTAACAATGAGCAGTTCTTC; abundance: .; len: 15; d_gene: .; j_gene: TRBJ2-1; v_gene: TRBV15
CDR3aa: CASSYGGLGRSFF; CDR3nt: TGTGCCAGCAGTTACGGTGGGCTGGGCCGTTCTTTCTTT; abundance: once; len: 13; d_gene: .; j_gene: TRBJ1-1; v_gene: TRBV6-5